The rows below give T cell receptor beta chains drawn from one sample of a study of regulatory T cells in long-lasting Graves disease. MiXCR, run by TCRdb on the multiplex PCR reads, gives a single entry per CDR3 protein. In the table there are 450,000 to 600,000 distinct CDR3 sequences, about 17% of which are singletons. The same sample was also studied in work on T cells in Graves' hyperthyroidism and ophthalmopathy.

The sample consisted of peripheral blood mononuclear cells (PBMCs), taken at new diagnosis, from a patient treated with antithyroid drugs. These receptors were collected from a middle-aged man with Graves disease. CDR3s include the opening cysteine and the closing phenylalanine or tryptophan. The D gene is left open where the match is weak. Clone size appears in some rows only: once, few, many, or a class for an expanded clone.

j_call clone_size d_call v_call cdr3_aa cdr3_nt
TRBJ2-7 NA NA TRBV20-1 CSARGTYYEQYF TGCAGTGCTAGGGGGACATACTACGAGCAGTACTTC
TRBJ2-1 many NA TRBV2 CASSEDHQQFF TGTGCCAGCAGTGAGGACCATCAGCAGTTCTTC
TRBJ1-1 many NA TRBV3-1 CASNLLGQPEAFF TGTGCCAGCAACCTACTCGGGCAGCCAGAAGCTTTCTTT
TRBJ2-5 few NA TRBV12-3/TRBV12-4 CASSVHRGGTQYF TGTGCCAGCAGTGTCCACAGGGGAGGGACCCAGTACTTC
TRBJ1-1 many NA TRBV28 CASTPSRFWNTEAFF TGTGCCAGCACCCCTTCAAGGTTCTGGAACACTGAAGCTTTCTTT
TRBJ1-2 NA NA TRBV6-2/TRBV6-3 CASSTAGGASTF TGTGCCAGCAGTACCGCGGGGGGCGCCTCCACCTTC
TRBJ1-1 few TRBD1 TRBV6-1 CASSPPRSGGRNEAFF TGTGCCAGCAGCCCCCCTCGGTCAGGGGGAAGAAATGAAGCTTTCTTT
TRBJ2-5 many NA TRBV5-5 CASSLDGYQETQYF TGTGCCAGCAGCTTGGACGGGTACCAAGAGACCCAGTACTTC
TRBJ2-2 many TRBD2 TRBV30 CAGQTSPTNTGELFF TGTGCCGGGCAGACTAGCCCTACGAACACCGGGGAGCTGTTTTTT
TRBJ2-5 many TRBD1 TRBV7-9 CASSWDRGVETQYF TGTGCCAGCAGCTGGGACAGGGGCGTAGAGACCCAGTACTTC
TRBJ2-7 many NA TRBV20-1 CSAGSAGEYF TGCAGTGCTGGGTCGGCCGGGGAATACTTC
TRBJ1-2 many TRBD1 TRBV28 CASSFSRGQGYTF TGTGCCAGCAGTTTCTCCAGGGGGCAAGGCTACACCTTC
TRBJ2-2 NA TRBD2 TRBV5-1 CASSLTGTSGDRGGTGELFF TGCGCCAGCAGCTTGACCGGGACTAGCGGAGACCGAGGGGGCACCGGGGAGCTGTTTTTT
TRBJ2-3 NA TRBD2 TRBV3-1 CASSPRVAGGRGTQYF TGTGCCAGCAGCCCGCGGGTAGCGGGAGGACGGGGAACGCAGTATTTT
TRBJ2-2 NA NA TRBV7-9 CASSPLFQGGTGELFF TGTGCCAGCAGCCCATTGTTTCAGGGGGGAACCGGGGAGCTGTTTTTT
TRBJ1-1 many NA TRBV12-3/TRBV12-4 CATLRGDTPEAFF TGTGCCACTCTCCGAGGGGACACCCCTGAAGCTTTCTTT
TRBJ2-5 few TRBD1 TRBV7-7 CASSLGQGALETQYF TGTGCTAGCAGCTTAGGACAGGGGGCTCTGGAGACCCAGTACTTC
TRBJ1-6 many NA TRBV3-1 CASSPPMTSPLHF TGTGCCAGCAGCCCCCCCATGACTTCACCCCTCCACTTT
TRBJ2-3 many NA TRBV20-1 CSARARRFADTQYF TGCAGTGCTAGGGCCAGGCGGTTCGCAGATACGCAGTATTTT
TRBJ1-6 NA NA TRBV7-9 CASRLEFRNSPLHF TGTGCCAGCAGGTTGGAGTTTCGGAATTCACCCCTCCACTTT
TRBJ1-1 few TRBD1 TRBV5-1 CASSLAGTENTEAFF TGCGCCAGCAGCCTCGCCGGGACAGAGAACACTGAAGCTTTCTTT
TRBJ2-1 few TRBD1 TRBV20-1 CSASPPYDRGNEQFF TGCAGTGCTAGTCCCCCATACGACAGGGGAAATGAGCAGTTCTTC
TRBJ2-5 many NA TRBV5-4 CASSPQGWETQYF TGTGCCAGCAGCCCTCAGGGTTGGGAGACCCAGTACTTC
TRBJ2-1 NA TRBD2 TRBV3-1 CASSQDPGLAGEQFF TGTGCCAGCAGCCAAGACCCGGGACTAGCGGGAGAGCAGTTCTTC
TRBJ2-3 many NA TRBV12-3/TRBV12-4 CASRPASTDTQYF TGTGCCAGCAGACCCGCCAGCACAGATACGCAGTATTTT
TRBJ2-7 NA TRBD2 TRBV20-1 CSGKLAGGSHEQYF TGCAGTGGTAAGCTAGCGGGAGGGTCCCACGAGCAGTACTTC
TRBJ2-1 few TRBD2 TRBV6-5 CASSYGLGLAGSNEQFF TGTGCCAGCAGTTACGGTCTCGGACTAGCGGGTTCCAATGAGCAGTTCTTC
TRBJ2-1 many TRBD2 TRBV20-1 CSAPRGGLAGGDEQFF TGCAGTGCTCCCCGGGGTGGGCTAGCGGGAGGTGATGAGCAGTTCTTC
TRBJ2-1 NA TRBD2 TRBV11-2 CASSSVAGGLFNEQFF TGTGCCAGCAGCTCTGTAGCGGGAGGGCTTTTCAATGAGCAGTTCTTC
TRBJ2-5 many TRBD2 TRBV30 CAWSVSGLAGEETQYF TGTGCCTGGAGTGTATCGGGGCTAGCGGGAGAGGAGACCCAGTACTTC
TRBJ1-1 many NA TRBV3-1 CASSQKGRGGRAFF TGTGCCAGCAGCCAAAAAGGGAGGGGAGGTAGAGCTTTCTTT
TRBJ1-2 NA NA TRBV29-1 CSVHGPPGYYGYTF TGCAGCGTCCACGGACCCCCTGGGTACTATGGCTACACCTTC
TRBJ2-5 many NA TRBV20-1 CSARGRGQETQYF TGCAGTGCTAGAGGGAGGGGCCAAGAGACCCAGTACTTC
TRBJ1-1 many NA TRBV3-1 CASRKTPMNTEAFF TGTGCCAGCAGAAAGACACCTATGAACACTGAAGCTTTCTTT
TRBJ2-1 many NA TRBV28 CASSLQAPGETGNEQFF TGTGCCAGCAGTTTACAGGCCCCAGGGGAGACGGGCAATGAGCAGTTCTTC
TRBJ2-7 NA TRBD2 TRBV5-1 CASSPTSGSPYERYF TGCGCCAGCAGCCCGACTAGCGGGAGTCCCTACGAGCGGTACTTC
TRBJ2-5 NA NA TRBV3-1 CASSARRFQETQYF TGTGCCAGCAGTGCCCGGCGATTTCAAGAGACCCAGTACTTC
TRBJ1-1 NA TRBD1 TRBV7-8 CASSLRQGARTEAFF TGTGCCAGCAGCTTAAGACAGGGGGCAAGGACTGAAGCTTTCTTT
TRBJ2-1 many TRBD2 TRBV3-1 CASSQDGGRAYEQFF TGTGCCAGCAGCCAAGATGGCGGGAGGGCCTATGAGCAGTTCTTC
TRBJ2-7 few TRBD2 TRBV11-3 CASSLDESGRPPTYEQYF TGTGCCAGCAGCTTAGATGAGAGCGGGAGGCCTCCGACCTACGAGCAGTACTTC
TRBJ2-6 few TRBD1 TRBV14 CASSRDRGTRTSGANVLTF TGTGCCAGCAGCCGGGACAGGGGGACCAGAACCTCTGGGGCCAACGTCCTGACTTTC